Listed below are T cell receptor beta chains from one sample, sequenced in a study of beta chain features in type 1 diabetes. Clones were read by immunoSEQ multiplex PCR, and TCRdb kept only the in-frame ones, dropping some. The sample holds about 360,000 clones, roughly 13% seen once. The sample consisted of naive CD4+ T cells from blood. The receptors were sampled from a woman younger than 30 with type 1 diabetes. Both conserved end residues are part of each CDR3. A D gene is named only where the DNA matches it firmly. Some rows have no size entry. The others give once, few or many, or a class for an expanded clone.

TRBD1 few TRBJ2-3 TRBV30 TGTGCCTGGAGTTACAGGGGGCAAGATACGCAGTATTTT CAWSYRGQDTQYF
. . TRBJ1-2 TRBV4-3 TGCGCCAGCAGCCAAGGTCGAAAGAGGGTCGGCTATGGCTACACCTTC CASSQGRKRVGYGYTF
. . TRBJ2-5 TRBV5-1 TGCGCCAGCAGCGGCGGTCGGGAGACCCAGTACTTC CASSGGRETQYF
TRBD2 . TRBJ2-7 TRBV4-3 TGCGCCAGCAGCCAAGAGTATAGCGGGGGGGCCGTAGGCTACGAGCAGTACTTC CASSQEYSGGAVGYEQYF
. . TRBJ2-6 TRBV25-1 TGTGCCAGCAGTGAATCAGGGTCTGGGGCCAACGTCCTGACTTTC CASSESGSGANVLTF
. few TRBJ1-5 TRBV6-5 TGTGCCAGCAGTTACTCGACGGGTCAGCCCCAGCATTTT CASSYSTGQPQHF
. few TRBJ1-6 TRBV5-1 TGCGCCAGCACCTGGGAGGGTTCTAATTCACCCCTCCACTTT CASTWEGSNSPLHF
. few TRBJ1-6 TRBV15 TGTGCCACCAGCAGAGACTTCAGATCACCCCTCCACTTT CATSRDFRSPLHF
TRBD2 few TRBJ2-1 TRBV7-2 TGTGCCAGCAGCCGAACTAGCGGGAGTAACAATGAGCAGTTCTTC CASSRTSGSNNEQFF
. . TRBJ2-2 TRBV7-9 TGTGCCAGCAGCTTTTCGGGGGCCGGGGAGCTGTTTTTT CASSFSGAGELFF
TRBD1 . TRBJ2-7 TRBV15 TGTGCCACCAGCAGACAGAGACAGGGCTACGAGCAGTACTTC CATSRQRQGYEQYF
. few TRBJ2-1 TRBV7-2 TGTGCCAGCAGCTCCCCCGTCAGACTGGGTGAGCAGTTCTTC CASSSPVRLGEQFF
. few TRBJ2-5 TRBV30 TGTGCCTCCGGACATTACGAGACCCAGTACTTC CASGHYETQYF
. few TRBJ1-1 TRBV30 TGTGCCTGGAGGGGGGGGTTTGACACTGAAGCTTTCTTT CAWRGGFDTEAFF
. . TRBJ2-4 TRBV30 TGTGCCTGGAGAGGTGGAGGGGTCGCCAAAAACATTCAGTACTTC CAWRGGGVAKNIQYF
TRBD2 . TRBJ2-3 TRBV29-1 TGCAGCGTTGAAGAGGAGAGCGGGAGGGCCGCAGATACGCAGTATTTT CSVEEESGRAADTQYF
. few TRBJ1-6 TRBV25-1 TGTGCCAGCAGTGAAGAGGGAGGTCGGTCACCCCTCCACTTT CASSEEGGRSPLHF
. few TRBJ2-7 TRBV18 TGTGCCAGCTCACCGGACAGATCTTTTAACTCAGAGCAGTACTTC CASSPDRSFNSEQYF
. few TRBJ2-3 TRBV2 TGTGCCAGCAGTGAACGAGATACGCAGTATTTT CASSERDTQYF
. few TRBJ1-1 TRBV29-1 TGCAGCGTTGAAAGGGGGATGAACACTGAAGCTTTCTTT CSVERGMNTEAFF
. few TRBJ2-7 TRBV29-1 TGCAGCGTTCTAAACACAGGAAACTACGAGCAGTACTTC CSVLNTGNYEQYF
TRBD2 . TRBJ2-5 TRBV25-1 TGTGCCAGCAGCAAACTAGCGGGAAGGGAGACCCAGTACTTC CASSKLAGRETQYF
. . TRBJ2-5 TRBV18 TGTGCCAGCTCACCTCTAGCCGGGCAAACACAAGAGACCCAGTACTTC CASSPLAGQTQETQYF
. few TRBJ2-3 TRBV6-5 TGTGCCAGCAGTTACCGCGGGGGCCTTGATACGCAGTATTTT CASSYRGGLDTQYF
TRBD1 . TRBJ2-7 TRBV4-3 TGCGCCAGCAGCCAAGAGCGGACAGGGTCGCCCTACGAGCAGTACTTC CASSQERTGSPYEQYF
. few TRBJ2-7 TRBV7-2 TGTGCCAGCAGCTTAGGTGGGACACTATACGAGCAGTACTTC CASSLGGTLYEQYF
. . TRBJ2-5 TRBV5-6 TGTGCCAGCAGCTTGGCGAGGGACCAAGAGACCCAGTACTTC CASSLARDQETQYF
. few TRBJ2-3 TRBV7-3 TGTGCCAGCAGCGCGGGCACAGATACGCAGTATTTT CASSAGTDTQYF
. few TRBJ1-1 TRBV4-3 TGCGCCAGCAGCCAAGCTCACAGGCTGAGGACTGAAGCTTTCTTT CASSQAHRLRTEAFF
TRBD2 . TRBJ2-3 TRBV6-5 TGTGCCAGCATCCTTAGCGGGGCGGGCACAGATACGCAGTATTTT CASILSGAGTDTQYF
. few TRBJ1-1 TRBV7-2 TGTGCCAGCAGCTTAGGTCAGGGGCTGGCTTTCTTT CASSLGQGLAFF
. few TRBJ2-3 TRBV25-1 TGTGCCAGCAGTGGGACTAACCAAGAAGATACGCAGTATTTT CASSGTNQEDTQYF